The clone carrying this T cell receptor beta chain was recorded many times. The antigen is unknown. This entry is derived from a study of T cell repertoires in cytomegalovirus infection. Across the whole study: It can be stated that public TCR beta signatures indicated CMV infection as well as a matching HLA type.

CDR3 length: 14 residues. The V end lost 2 bases, the J end lost 7 bases, and 11 bases lay between the germline ends. Germline V gene lookup returns CDR1 SGHTA and CDR2 FQGNSA. Study observations and caveats: CMV-specific TCR beta clonotypes restricted by HLA-C were the ones dominating the ex vivo response.

One entry per CDR3 protein, called by TCRdb with MiXCR from the reads. This sample has 600,000 to 800,000 distinct CDR3 sequences, with 20% to 25% found just once. The sequence was obtained from a human donor in good health (CMV status not recorded). Some clones in this sample may be carry-over from other donors' samples. The rearrangement links TRBV7-2 to TRBJ2-2, with D unclear. The sample comprised CD8+ T cells from PBMCs. CDR3 in amino acids: CASSLMGVGGELFF. The CDR3 coding sequence is TGTGCCAGCAGCTTAATGGGTGTGGGCGGGGAGCTGTTTTTT.